Listed below are T cell receptor beta chains from one sample, sequenced in a study of cytomegalovirus exposure and HLA in healthy donors. Produced via immunoSEQ multiplex PCR; TCRdb's table is partial and in-frame only. This table has about 120,000 clones, around 70% appearing once. The specimen was PBMCs. These receptors originate from a woman aged 40 to 55 in good health and CMV-seronegative. Both conserved end residues are part of each CDR3. The D gene is left open where the match is weak. The size entry is marked missing in some rows and otherwise reads once, few, many or a size class.

d_gene: TRBD1
v_gene: TRBV5-1
abundance: -
j_gene: TRBJ1-1
CDR3nt: TGCGCCAGCAGCTTAGGGGGCGCTTCGCCTGAAGCTTTCTTT
CDR3aa: CASSLGGASPEAFF

d_gene: -
v_gene: TRBV7-2
abundance: few
j_gene: TRBJ2-7
CDR3nt: TGTGCCAGCAGCCGGACTATGGAGTCGCCCTACGAGCAGTACTTC
CDR3aa: CASSRTMESPYEQYF

d_gene: TRBD1
v_gene: TRBV6-6
abundance: -
j_gene: TRBJ2-4
CDR3nt: TGTGCCAGCAGTTTTACCGGGACAGGGGACGGGAACATTCAGTACTTC
CDR3aa: CASSFTGTGDGNIQYF

d_gene: TRBD2
v_gene: TRBV4-1
abundance: -
j_gene: TRBJ2-1
CDR3nt: TGCGCCAGCAGCCGGCTAGCGGGAGAGGTTCACAATGAGCAGTTCTTC
CDR3aa: CASSRLAGEVHNEQFF

d_gene: TRBD2
v_gene: TRBV9
abundance: -
j_gene: TRBJ2-1
CDR3nt: TGTGCCAGCAGCGTTTTAGCGGGGGCCCCGGGTGAGCAGTTCTTC
CDR3aa: CASSVLAGAPGEQFF

d_gene: -
v_gene: TRBV4-2
abundance: -
j_gene: TRBJ1-5
CDR3nt: TGTGCCAGCAGCCAAGATAGGGGGGGTCAGCCCCAGCATTTT
CDR3aa: CASSQDRGGQPQHF

d_gene: TRBD2
v_gene: TRBV7-2
abundance: -
j_gene: TRBJ2-1
CDR3nt: TGTGCCAGCAGACTAGCGGGGGGGCCTGTTAATGAGCAGTTCTTC
CDR3aa: CASRLAGGPVNEQFF

d_gene: -
v_gene: TRBV7-8
abundance: -
j_gene: TRBJ1-2
CDR3nt: TGTGCCAGCAGCGTCAGGGTGTGGGATGGCTACACCTTC
CDR3aa: CASSVRVWDGYTF

d_gene: TRBD2
v_gene: TRBV27
abundance: few
j_gene: TRBJ2-3
CDR3nt: TGTGCCAGCAGGATAGCGGGGTGGGGCACAGATACGCAGTATTTT
CDR3aa: CASRIAGWGTDTQYF

d_gene: -
v_gene: TRBV18
abundance: -
j_gene: TRBJ2-7
CDR3nt: TGTGCCAGCTCACAATACAGGGACGAGCAGTACTTC
CDR3aa: CASSQYRDEQYF

d_gene: TRBD2
v_gene: TRBV7-8
abundance: -
j_gene: TRBJ2-5
CDR3nt: TGTGCCAGCAGCTTAGGCCGACTAGCGGGAGTAGAGACCCAGTACTTC
CDR3aa: CASSLGRLAGVETQYF

d_gene: -
v_gene: TRBV2
abundance: -
j_gene: TRBJ2-2
CDR3nt: TGTGCCAGCAGTGTGGGGCCCGGGGAGCTGTTTTTT
CDR3aa: CASSVGPGELFF

d_gene: -
v_gene: TRBV10-3
abundance: once
j_gene: TRBJ2-3
CDR3nt: TGTGCCATCAGTGGGACAGCGGAGGCAGATACGCAGTATTTT
CDR3aa: CAISGTAEADTQYF

d_gene: -
v_gene: TRBV7-6
abundance: -
j_gene: TRBJ2-3
CDR3nt: TGTGCCAGCAGCCTTAGACCTAGTGGGAGCACAGATACGCAGTATTTT
CDR3aa: CASSLRPSGSTDTQYF

d_gene: -
v_gene: TRBV11-1
abundance: -
j_gene: TRBJ1-2
CDR3nt: TGTGCCAGCAGCTTAGGGGACACCTATGGCTACACCTTC
CDR3aa: CASSLGDTYGYTF

d_gene: TRBD2
v_gene: TRBV4-2
abundance: once
j_gene: TRBJ2-7
CDR3nt: TGTGCCAGCAGCCAAGCGGGAGGGGACCACGAGCAGTACTTC
CDR3aa: CASSQAGGDHEQYF

d_gene: TRBD2
v_gene: TRBV19
abundance: -
j_gene: TRBJ2-3
CDR3nt: TGTGCCAGTAGTGTCGGATCTAGCGGAGCGTTTCTTACTAGCACAGATACGCAGTATTTT
CDR3aa: CASSVGSSGAFLTSTDTQYF

d_gene: TRBD1
v_gene: TRBV19
abundance: -
j_gene: TRBJ1-5
CDR3nt: TGTGCCAGTAGCACCTATAGCGGACAGGTGAATCAGCCCCAGCATTTT
CDR3aa: CASSTYSGQVNQPQHF

d_gene: -
v_gene: TRBV19
abundance: -
j_gene: TRBJ1-4
CDR3nt: TGTGCCAGTAGACCCAGGAAAGGCGAGTTTAATGAAAAACTGTTTTTT
CDR3aa: CASRPRKGEFNEKLFF

d_gene: TRBD1
v_gene: TRBV27
abundance: -
j_gene: TRBJ1-2
CDR3nt: TGTGCCAGCAGTTTGGACAGGGTCAACTATGGCTACACCTTC
CDR3aa: CASSLDRVNYGYTF